This record covers a single TCR beta chain. Trimming stripped 1 base from V and 6 bases from J, with 10 bases between. Germline V gene lookup returns CDR1 MGHRA and CDR2 YSYEKL. The CDR3 totals 14 residues. Some clones are missing from TCRdb's copy, which holds only in-frame ones; the method was immunoSEQ multiplex PCR. This sample has roughly 120,000 clones, with around 90% found just once. The data were taken from a study of cytomegalovirus exposure and HLA in healthy donors. The clonotype comes from a woman aged 18-30 years in good health and CMV-seronegative. Sequencing was carried out using PBMCs. This sequence joins TRBV4-1 and TRBJ2-1, with D hard to call. CDR3 loop: CASSQAVLLNEQFF. Written as DNA, the CDR3 is TGCGCCAGCAGCCAAGCGGTGCTACTCAATGAGCAGTTCTTC.